This is a list of T cell receptor beta chains from one sample in a study of blood T cell repertoires in COVID-19. Sequencing was performed with immunoSEQ multiplex PCR; in TCRdb, only in-frame clones are kept and a portion is missing. The sample consists of tens of thousands of clones, less than 85% of them appearing once. The sample taken for sequencing was peripheral blood. Receptors originate from a human donor in a cohort sampled during active COVID-19. The CDR3 runs from the conserved cysteine through the conserved F or W. A D gene is named only where the DNA matches it firmly. Some rows have no size entry. The others give once, few or many, or a class for an expanded clone.

V,D,J,size,DNA,CDR3
TRBV7-9,TRBD2,TRBJ2-7,-,TGTGCCAGCGCGCGGGGGGTCGCCTACGAGCAGTACTTC,CASARGVAYEQYF
TRBV9,TRBD2,TRBJ2-1,-,TGTGCCAGCAGCTCCCGCGGGGGGACTGGGGACAATGAGCAGTTCTTC,CASSSRGGTGDNEQFF
TRBV4-2,-,TRBJ2-3,-,TGTGCCAGCAGCCAATTCTCCTCCACTATGTCGGGGGGCACAGATACGCAGTATTTT,CASSQFSSTMSGGTDTQYF
TRBV6-2/TRBV6-3,-,TRBJ1-5,-,TGTGCCAGCAGTTACTTCGATCAGCCCCAGCATTTT,CASSYFDQPQHF
TRBV5-1,TRBD1,TRBJ1-3,once,TGCGCCAGCCGGAGCAGGGGGGAAAACACCATATATTTT,CASRSRGENTIYF
TRBV12-3/TRBV12-4,-,TRBJ2-7,-,TGTGCCAGCAGTTTAACAGGATACGAGCAGTACTTC,CASSLTGYEQYF
TRBV6-5,-,TRBJ1-3,-,TGTGCCAGCAGTTACGTCGGGGATTCAGGAAACACCATATATTTT,CASSYVGDSGNTIYF
TRBV9,-,TRBJ2-5,once,TGTGCCAGCAGCGACCCACAGGGATATCAAGAGACCCAGTACTTC,CASSDPQGYQETQYF
TRBV18,-,TRBJ1-2,-,TGTGCCAGCTCTTCGGACACCGGCTATGGCTACACCTTC,CASSSDTGYGYTF
TRBV6-6,TRBD1,TRBJ2-7,once,TGTGCCAGCAGTTACGGACAGGGGGCCTACGAGCAGTACTTC,CASSYGQGAYEQYF
TRBV19,-,TRBJ2-7,-,TGTGCCAGTAGTGTAGACAGATACGAGCAGTACTTC,CASSVDRYEQYF
TRBV3-1/TRBV3-2,TRBD2,TRBJ2-3,-,TGTGCCAGCAGCCGAGGACTAGCGGGGGGGCAGTATTTT,CASSRGLAGGQYF
TRBV9,-,TRBJ1-2,-,TGTGCCAGCAGCGCCCTAGACGGCTATGGCTACACCTTC,CASSALDGYGYTF
TRBV4-3,TRBD2,TRBJ2-1,-,TGCGCCAGCAGCCGGTCGAGTGGTGGGACTAGAGGGGATGAGCAGTTCTTC,CASSRSSGGTRGDEQFF
TRBV15,-,TRBJ1-2,-,TGTGCCACCAGCAGATTTGCACAGGTGGAGTATGGCTACACCTTC,CATSRFAQVEYGYTF
TRBV7-2,-,TRBJ2-7,-,TGTGCCAGCAGCTTGGGTTTCAGGGGCTACGAGCAGTACTTC,CASSLGFRGYEQYF
TRBV7-9,-,TRBJ2-5,-,TGTGCCAGCACGCACAACCAAGAGACCCAGTACTTC,CASTHNQETQYF
TRBV25-1,TRBD2,TRBJ2-7,once,TGTGCCAGCAGTGCCCTTTTCGGGGGGGCGAACGAGCAGTACTTC,CASSALFGGANEQYF
TRBV27,-,TRBJ1-2,-,TGTGCCAGCAGTTTTCGTCAGGGTGACTATGGCTACACCTTC,CASSFRQGDYGYTF
TRBV4-1,-,TRBJ2-1,-,TGCGCCAGCAGCCATCCGGGTCGAGGAGGGAGGAATGAGCAGTTCTTC,CASSHPGRGGRNEQFF
TRBV3-1/TRBV3-2,-,TRBJ1-2,-,TGTGCCAGCAGCCAAGCATCGCACAGGGTAAACTATGGCTACACCTTC,CASSQASHRVNYGYTF
TRBV5-1,-,TRBJ2-1,once,TGCGCCAGCAGCTTGTTGGGGGCGAGCTCCTACAATGAGCAGTTCTTC,CASSLLGASSYNEQFF
TRBV28,TRBD1,TRBJ1-6,once,TGTGCCAGCAGTTTACACCTGGGACAGTTCTTTGCTTCACCCCTCCACTTT,CASSLHLGQFFASPLHF
TRBV5-1,-,TRBJ1-6,-,TGCGCCAGCAGCCCGTCACCTTCGGACAGTAATTCACCCCTCCACTTT,CASSPSPSDSNSPLHF
TRBV5-5,TRBD1,TRBJ2-7,once,TGTGCCAGCAGCTTGGCCTTGGTAGGACAGGGGGCCTACGAGCAGTACTTC,CASSLALVGQGAYEQYF
TRBV10-3,-,TRBJ1-3,-,TGTGCCATCAGAACAGGGTTTGGAAACACCATATATTTT,CAIRTGFGNTIYF
TRBV9,TRBD2,TRBJ2-7,-,TGTGCCAGCAGCGTCACAGCGGGACTAACCTACGAGCAGTACTTC,CASSVTAGLTYEQYF
TRBV6-6,TRBD2,TRBJ2-4,-,TGTGCCAGCACACCTGCGGGGGGCCCACACAAAAACATTCAGTACTTC,CASTPAGGPHKNIQYF
TRBV7-9,-,TRBJ2-5,many,TGTGCCAGCAGCTACAATAAGGAGACCCAGTACTTC,CASSYNKETQYF
TRBV4-2,TRBD1,TRBJ1-6,-,TGTGCCAGCAGCCAAGATAGGGGGCGGGGATCACCCCTCCACTTT,CASSQDRGRGSPLHF
TRBV3-1/TRBV3-2,-,TRBJ2-1,-,TGTGCCAGCAGACAATTAGGTGGGAGAAGCCACAATGAGCAGTTCTTC,CASRQLGGRSHNEQFF
TRBV15,TRBD1,TRBJ1-5,-,TGTGCCACCAGCAGAGATCAGGGGGATCAGCCCCAGCATTTT,CATSRDQGDQPQHF
TRBV3-1/TRBV3-2,-,TRBJ2-7,-,TGTGCCAGCAGCCAAGACCCGGGACACGGATTATACGAGCAGTACTTC,CASSQDPGHGLYEQYF
TRBV10-2,TRBD2,TRBJ2-1,-,TGCGCCAGCAGGCACCTAGCGGGGGGCCCTCATGAGCAGTTCTTC,CASRHLAGGPHEQFF
TRBV19,TRBD1,TRBJ1-5,-,TGTGCCAGTAGTATGGAAAGGGGGCGAAATGGTCAGCCCCAGCATTTT,CASSMERGRNGQPQHF
TRBV10-1,TRBD1,TRBJ1-2,-,TGCGCCAGCAGTGGCCGACAGGGCGATGGCTACACCTTC,CASSGRQGDGYTF
TRBV28,TRBD1,TRBJ1-4,-,TGTGCCAGCAGACAACAGGGGGTGTGGGAAAAACTGTTTTTT,CASRQQGVWEKLFF
TRBV3-1/TRBV3-2,TRBD1,TRBJ1-3,-,TGTGCCAGCAGCCAAGATCCAGGGGGATCTGGAAACACCATATATTTT,CASSQDPGGSGNTIYF
TRBV12-3/TRBV12-4,-,TRBJ1-2,-,TGTGCCAGCAGTTTAAACTTCTATGGCTACACCTTC,CASSLNFYGYTF
TRBV18,-,TRBJ2-4,-,TGTGCCAGCTCACCATTTCGAGGGGGAGCCAAAAACATTCAGTACTTC,CASSPFRGGAKNIQYF
TRBV2,TRBD1,TRBJ2-3,-,TGTGCCAGCAGTGCAGAGACAGGGAACACAGATACGCAGTATTTT,CASSAETGNTDTQYF
TRBV7-2,-,TRBJ2-7,-,TGTGCCAGCAGAACAGCCTACGAGCAGTACTTC,CASRTAYEQYF
TRBV19,-,TRBJ2-5,-,TGTGCCAGTAGTATCGGGCGGGTTCCAGAGACCCAGTACTTC,CASSIGRVPETQYF
TRBV29-1,-,TRBJ1-2,-,TGCAGCGTTGGACAGACAGATGGCTACACCTTC,CSVGQTDGYTF
TRBV29-1,-,TRBJ1-2,-,TGCAGCGTTCTCGACAGAAACTATGGCTACACCTTC,CSVLDRNYGYTF
TRBV7-2,-,TRBJ1-5,-,TGTGCCAGCAGCTCTCAAGGGGACAATCAGCCCCAGCATTTT,CASSSQGDNQPQHF
TRBV11-3,TRBD2,TRBJ2-3,-,TGTGCCAGCAGCCCAGGACTAGAATCTTTCACAGATACGCAGTATTTT,CASSPGLESFTDTQYF
TRBV7-3,-,TRBJ2-2,once,TGTGCCAGCAGCCAAGACTACACCGGGGAGCTGTTTTTT,CASSQDYTGELFF